These 21 T cell receptor beta chains share one sample of origin, sequenced in a study of breast tumors, draining lymph nodes, adjacent tissues (dated by TCRdb to 2015 to 2016). The lymph node samples were taken from the axillary draining lymph nodes of breast cancer patients. The library was generated by multiplex PCR. TCRdb lists the instrument as Illumina HiSeq 2000. The public reads were quality trimmed at Q25 with fastp and then assembled into clones with MiXCR by TCRdb, keeping productive beta chains. Every distinct CDR3 protein forms one entry, paired with its most common genes and DNA. This sample comprises 200,000 to 300,000 distinct CDR3 sequences, about 30% of them detected only once. The ten largest account for over 0.95% of the sample. The sequencing input was axillary lymph node tissue. The receptor source for this set is a female donor with breast cancer. Some clones in this sample may be carry-over from other donors' samples.

As to this clonotype: At one end the junction does not follow the germline gene, possibly because of a read error. The rearrangement uses TRBV7-9 and TRBJ2-7, with TRBD1 identical over 7 bases. The V gene's germline CDR1 is SEHNR and CDR2 FQNEAQ (reference sequence). This CDR3 is 18 amino acids long. The CDR3 nucleotides are TGTGCCAGCAGCTCGCCGATAGGGGGCTTCTTAAGCTCCCACGAGCAGTACTTC. This gives the protein CASSSPIGGFLSSHEQYF.

This clonotype was seen at least ten times. The V and J genes are TRBV30 and TRBJ2-5; the match to TRBD2 covers 13 bases. The CDR3 length is 14 residues. CDR1 GTSNPN and CDR2 SVGIG come from the germline V gene (reference sequence). Here the CDR3 DNA reads TGTACGACCGGACTAGCGGGAGTTGGGGAGACCCAGTACTTC. Encoded protein: CTTGLAGVGETQYF. Full variable domain (rest looked up from reference TRBV30 and TRBJ2-5): SQTIHQWPATLVQPVGSPLSLECTVEGTSNPNLYWYRQAAGRGLQLLFYSVGIGQISSEVPQNLSASRPQDRQFILSSKKLLLSDSGFYLCTTGLAGVGETQYFGPGTRLLVL.

The chain employs TRBV18 and TRBJ2-7, with D possibly being TRBD1 (6 bases). Germline-derived CDR1 and CDR2 are KGHSH and LQKENI. CDR3 length equals 14 residues. Trimming removed 2 bases at V and 9 bases at J, with 17 bases between. The CDR3: CASSPEDSSLRQYF. The CDR3 region has the DNA TGTGCCAGCTCACCAGAGGACAGCTCTTTACGGCAGTACTTC.

This clonotype was observed a few times. Possible read error: a much larger clone is one base away. The V gene is TRBV7-2, the J gene TRBJ2-3, with 7 bases identical to TRBD1. J gave up 4 bases and V 2 bases, and 6 bases lay outside the gene matches. The germline CDR1 and CDR2 sequences are SGHTA and FQGNSA. The CDR3 extends over 15 amino acids. The CDR3: CASSLQGEHADTQYF. The CDR3 DNA reads as TGTGCCAGCAGCTTACAGGGGGAACACGCAGATACGCAGTATTTT. The variable domain in full, with the rest retrieved from reference TRBV7-2 and TRBJ2-3, is GAGVSQSPSNKVTEKGKDVELRCDPISGHTALYWYRQSLGQGLEFLIYFQGNSAPDKSGLPSDRFSAERTGGSVSTLTIQRTQQEDSAVYLCASSLQGEHADTQYFGPGTRLTVL.

This clonotype has more than one count but fewer than ten. Since a much larger clone is just one base distant, this may be a read error. This chain's CDR3 is CASSQGDKSYEQCF. The CDR3 bases are TGCGCCAGCAGCCAAGGGGACAAGAGCTACGAGCAGTGCTTC. The chain couples TRBV4-1 to TRBJ2-7; a weak D match, TRBD1 (6 bases). The CDR3 loop spans 14 amino acids. CDR1 and CDR2 from the germline V gene are MGHRA and YSYEKL.

The V gene is TRBV5-6, the J gene TRBJ2-7; TRBD1 matches 7 bases. The ends lost 2 bases at V and 2 bases at J; junction bases unmatched: 4. CDR3 length equals 14 residues. The germline CDR1 and CDR2 sequences are SGHDT and YYEEEE. The CDR3 sequence: CASSFGTAPYEQYF. CDR3 nucleotides: TGTGCCAGCAGCTTTGGGACAGCGCCCTACGAGCAGTACTTC.

Turning to this clonotype: Given a much more abundant clone one base away, this may be a read error. The chain uses TRBV5-1 and TRBJ2-6, with 7 bases identical to TRBD2. The CDR3 consists of 15 residues. In germline, CDR1 is SGHRS, CDR2 YFSETQ. The CDR3 DNA reads as TGCGCCAGCAGTTTAGCGGGCTCTGGGGCCAACGTCCTGGCTTTC. Translated: CASSLAGSGANVLAF.

This clonotype occurred a few times. The chain combines TRBV19 with TRBJ1-1; 7 bases map to TRBD1. Germline V gene data show CDR1 as LNHDA and CDR2 as SQIVND (reference sequence). The trim removed 3 bases at V and 3 bases at J, leaving 1 base unmatched. The CDR3 runs to 13 residues. The CDR3 nucleotides read TGTGCCAGTAGTATCGGACAGGACACTGAAGCTTTCTTT. This encodes CASSIGQDTEAFF.

This clonotype was seen at least ten times. The CDR3: CASSLARGYTDTQYF. CDR3 sequence (DNA): TGTGCCAGCAGCTTGGCCAGGGGATACACAGATACGCAGTATTTT. The V and J genes are TRBV5-5 and TRBJ2-3; possibly TRBD1 for D (6 bases). Trimming cost V 0 bases and J 2 bases, with 10 bases left between them. This CDR3 contains 15 residues. CDR1 is SGHKS, CDR2 YYEKEE, per germline (reference sequence).

The CDR3 DNA sequence: TGTGCCAGCAGCCAAGAGCTCCGGGAGCAAATCGAGCAGTACTTC. Translating gives CASSQELREQIEQYF. V is TRBV4-2 and J is TRBJ2-7, with D possibly being TRBD2 (6 bases). V was cut by 0 bases and J by 6 bases, with 15 bases left in between. The CDR3 has 15 residues. Germline loops: CDR1 LGHNA, CDR2 YNFKEQ.

Many counts were recorded for this clonotype. A read error may account for a junction end that differs from germline. The chain links TRBV7-7 to TRBJ2-1; unclear D gene. The CDR3 consists of 13 residues. Per the germline V gene, CDR1 is SSHAT and CDR2 is FNYEAQ (reference sequence). CDR3 DNA: TGTGCTAGCAGCTTAGATAGCCACAATGGGCAGTTCTTC. It yields the protein CASSLDSHNGQFF.

This clonotype was detected once. The chain links TRBV29-1 to TRBJ2-5, with 7 bases aligning to TRBD2. The CDR3 contains 13 residues. Germline V lookup: CDR1 SQVTM, CDR2 ANQGSEA. CDR3 DNA sequence: TGCAGTTTACTAGCGCAAAGGGTTGAGACCCAGTACTTC. It translates to CSLLAQRVETQYF.

This clonotype was observed many times. The rearrangement links TRBV7-2 to TRBJ2-7, with a tentative D call TRBD1 (6 bases). Germline V gene data show CDR1 as SGHTA and CDR2 as FQGNSA. Trimming cost V 5 bases and J 0 bases, with 11 bases left between them. The CDR3 runs to 14 residues. This CDR3 reads CASSRTGISYEQYF. CDR3 in DNA: TGTGCCAGCAGCCGTACAGGGATCTCCTACGAGCAGTACTTC.

CDR3 protein: CASSQDFPYEQYF. CDR3 DNA sequence: TGTGCCAGCTCACAGGATTTTCCCTACGAGCAGTACTTC. V usage is TRBV18 and J usage is TRBJ2-7; D unclear. CDR1 and CDR2 (germline): KGHSH, LQKENI. V lost 4 bases to trimming and J lost 2 bases, with 9 bases between them. This CDR3 contains 13 residues. The full variable domain, completed using reference TRBV18 and TRBJ2-7, is NAGVMQNPRHLVRRRGQEARLRCSPMKGHSHVYWYRQLPEEGLKFMVYLQKENIIDESGMPKERFSAEFPKEGPSILRIQQVVRGDSAAYFCASSQDFPYEQYFGPGTRLTVT.

This clonotype was picked up a small number of times. The rearrangement links TRBV11-2 to TRBJ2-7; no clear D. Trimming cost V 4 bases and J 0 bases, with 13 bases left between them. Per the germline V gene, CDR1 is SGHAT and CDR2 is FQNNGV. The CDR3 contains 15 residues. The chain's CDR3 is CASSSLVLTSYEQYF. The CDR3 region has the DNA TGTGCCAGCAGCTCTCTAGTCCTGACCTCCTACGAGCAGTACTTC.

At least ten counts were recorded for this clonotype. The chain uses TRBV29-1 and TRBJ1-1; TRBD1 matches at 7 bases. The CDR3 covers 13 residues. Per germline, CDR1 SQVTM and CDR2 ANQGSEA. The V gene end was trimmed by 8 bases and the J gene end by 0 bases; junction bases not matched to a gene: 6. The CDR3 spells CSTRQGMNTEAFF. CDR3 DNA: TGCAGCACCCGACAGGGTATGAACACTGAAGCTTTCTTT.

This clonotype was seen at least ten times. The rearrangement joins TRBV5-1 to TRBJ2-7; D gene unclear. The CDR3 covers 13 residues. Germline V lookup: CDR1 SGHRS, CDR2 YFSETQ. Trimming took off 3 bases at V and 0 bases at J, with 7 bases between the two ends. This CDR3 reads CASSSAPSYEQYF. DNA for the CDR3: TGCGCCAGCAGCTCGGCCCCCTCCTACGAGCAGTACTTC.

V and J are TRBV11-2 and TRBJ1-1, with unresolved D. V was shortened by 0 bases and J by 9 bases, with 14 bases between the two germline ends. This CDR3 contains 14 residues. Germline CDR1 and CDR2: SGHAT and FQNNGV. This chain's CDR3 is CASSLEGGRLQAFF. CDR3 bases: TGTGCCAGCAGCTTAGAAGGTGGCAGACTGCAAGCTTTCTTT.

This clonotype was recorded at least ten times. V and J are TRBV20-1 and TRBJ1-5; 9 nucleotides align to TRBD1. V was pared by 2 bases and J by 7 bases, with 6 bases of the junction left unmatched. The CDR3 has 14 residues. Germline V gene sequence: CDR1 DFQATT, CDR2 SNEGSKA (reference sequence). The CDR3 reads CSARSGTGRQPQHF. The CDR3, as DNA: TGCAGTGCTAGATCCGGGACAGGGAGGCAGCCCCAGCATTTT.

The sample holds many counts of this clonotype. V is TRBV15 and J is TRBJ2-7; 10 nucleotides match TRBD2. The CDR3 runs 17 residues. Germline loops: CDR1 LNHNV, CDR2 YYDKDF (reference sequence). J was trimmed by 3 bases and V by 5 bases; bases with no gene match: 13. The CDR3 region is CATSATRSGRALYEQYF. DNA for the CDR3: TGTGCCACCAGCGCTACACGAAGCGGGAGGGCCCTCTACGAGCAGTACTTC. Variable domain in full (rest from reference TRBV15 and TRBJ2-7): DAMVIQNPRYQVTQFGKPVTLSCSQTLNHNVMYWYQQKSSQAPKLLFHYYDKDFNNEADTPDNFQSRRPNTSFCFLDIRSPGLGDTAMYLCATSATRSGRALYEQYFGPGTRLTVT.

Of note for this clonotype: A much larger clone lies a single base off, so this may be a read error. The V gene is TRBV5-6, the J gene TRBJ2-5; 7 nucleotides line up with TRBD1. The CDR3 has 16 amino acids. In germline, CDR1 is SGHDT, CDR2 YYEEEE. The J segment lost 2 bases and the V segment lost 2 bases, leaving 9 bases of the junction unmatched. CDR3 amino acids: CASSLQGPAVQETQYF. As DNA, the CDR3 is TGTGCCAGCAGCTTACAGGGGCCCGCGGTTCAAGAGACCCAGTACTTC.